This T cell receptor (beta chain) is drawn from a study of T cells in Graves' hyperthyroidism and ophthalmopathy. Each person with ophthalmopathy scored at least 3 on the Clinical Activity Score, reached NOSPECS grade 4 or higher, and had been ill under 3 months. The study based diagnoses on clinical symptoms, serum thyroxine and TRAb, thyroid ultrasound and orbital computed tomography. Notes on the study in general: From stable hyperthyroidism, ophthalmopathy was set apart by a 13 V-J model.

The source material, RNA transcripts, was used to amplify TCR beta CDR3 regions. HTBI primers were used for first-round RT-PCR of the TCR CDR3. TCRdb itself ran the multiplex PCR reads through MiXCR, one entry per CDR3 protein. Here the sample spans about 460,000 distinct CDR3 sequences, around a fifth being singletons. Notes on this clonotype: The antigen remains undetermined.

This receptor was obtained from a woman aged 70-85 years with Graves' ophthalmopathy. The material sequenced was blood.

Written as DNA, the CDR3 is TGTGCCACCAGCATCCAGGCTTCAACGGGCCAAGAGACCCAGTACTTC. Translated: CATSIQASTGQETQYF. The rearrangement links TRBV15 to TRBJ2-5; D ambiguous. The CDR3 sequence is 16 residues long. CDR1 is LNHNV, CDR2 YYDKDF, per germline (reference sequence). Trimming removed 4 bases at V and 1 base at J, with 16 bases between.